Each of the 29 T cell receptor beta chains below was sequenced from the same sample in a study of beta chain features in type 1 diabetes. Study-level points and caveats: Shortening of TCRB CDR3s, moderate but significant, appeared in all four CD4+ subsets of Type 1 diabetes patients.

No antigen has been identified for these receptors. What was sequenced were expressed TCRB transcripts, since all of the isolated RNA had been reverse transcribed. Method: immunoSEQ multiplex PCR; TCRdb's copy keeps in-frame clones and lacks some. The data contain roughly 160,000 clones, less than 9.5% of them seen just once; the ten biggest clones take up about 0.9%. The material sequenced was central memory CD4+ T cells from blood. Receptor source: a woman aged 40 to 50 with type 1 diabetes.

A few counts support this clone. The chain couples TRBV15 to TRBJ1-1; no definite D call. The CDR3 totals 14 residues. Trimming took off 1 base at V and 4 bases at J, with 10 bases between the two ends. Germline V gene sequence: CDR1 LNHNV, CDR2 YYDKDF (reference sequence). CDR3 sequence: CATSRGGGVTEAFF. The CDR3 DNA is TGTGCCACCAGCAGAGGAGGAGGCGTCACTGAAGCTTTCTTT.

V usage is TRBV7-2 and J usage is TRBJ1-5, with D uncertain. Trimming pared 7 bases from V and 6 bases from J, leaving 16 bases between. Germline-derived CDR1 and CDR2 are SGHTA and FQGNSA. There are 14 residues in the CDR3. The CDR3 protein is CASTHGGDSQPQHF. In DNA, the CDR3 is TGTGCCAGCACTCATGGAGGTGATAGTCAGCCCCAGCATTTT.

Here the CDR3 DNA reads TGTGCCAGCAGTTACGGGGGACTAGAGCAGTTCTTC. Amino acid sequence: CASSYGGLEQFF. The chain couples TRBV6-5 to TRBJ2-1; 7 bases match TRBD2. With V trimmed by 2 bases and J by 10 bases, 2 bases remained unmatched. The CDR3 covers 12 residues. Germline assignment: CDR1 MNHEY and CDR2 SVGAGI.

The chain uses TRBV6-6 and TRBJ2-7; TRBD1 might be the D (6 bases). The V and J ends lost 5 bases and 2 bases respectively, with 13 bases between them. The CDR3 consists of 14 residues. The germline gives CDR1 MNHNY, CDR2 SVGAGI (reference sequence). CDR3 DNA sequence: TGTGCCAGCAGTCCCATTGCAGGGGCCTACGAGCAGTACTTC. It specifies CASSPIAGAYEQYF.

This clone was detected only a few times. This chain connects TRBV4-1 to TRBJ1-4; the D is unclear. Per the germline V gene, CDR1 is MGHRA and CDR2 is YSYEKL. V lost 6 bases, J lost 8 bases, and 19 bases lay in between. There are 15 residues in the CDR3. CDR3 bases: TGCGCCAGCAGTCCACTAGAAACAGCGGACGAAAAACTGTTTTTT. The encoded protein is CASSPLETADEKLFF.

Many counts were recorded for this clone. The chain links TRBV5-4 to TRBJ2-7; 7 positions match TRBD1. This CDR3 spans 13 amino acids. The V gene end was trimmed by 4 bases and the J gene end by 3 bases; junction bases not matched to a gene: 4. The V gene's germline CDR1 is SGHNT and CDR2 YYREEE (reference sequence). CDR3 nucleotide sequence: TGTGCCAGCAGCGGGGACAGTCACTACGAGCAGTACTTC. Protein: CASSGDSHYEQYF.

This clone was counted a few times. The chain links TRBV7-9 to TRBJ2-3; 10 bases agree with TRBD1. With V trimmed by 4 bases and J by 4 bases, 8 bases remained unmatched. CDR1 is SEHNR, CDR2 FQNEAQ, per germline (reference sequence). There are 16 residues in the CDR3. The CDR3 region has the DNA TGTGCCAGCAGCTCAGGGGTGGACAGGGGGGCAGATACGCAGTATTTT. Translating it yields CASSSGVDRGADTQYF.

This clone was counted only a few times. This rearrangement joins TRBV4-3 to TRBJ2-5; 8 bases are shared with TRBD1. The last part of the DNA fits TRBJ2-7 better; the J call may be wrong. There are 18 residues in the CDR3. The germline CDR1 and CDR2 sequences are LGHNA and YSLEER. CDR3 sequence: CASSQDFRRGQASYEQYF. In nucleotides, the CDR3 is TGCGCCAGCAGCCAAGATTTTCGGCGGGGACAGGCCTCCTACGAGCAGTACTTC.

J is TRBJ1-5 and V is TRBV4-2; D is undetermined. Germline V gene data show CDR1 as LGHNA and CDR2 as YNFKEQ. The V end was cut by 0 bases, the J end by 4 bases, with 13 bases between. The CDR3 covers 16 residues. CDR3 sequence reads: CASSQEINNGNQPQHF. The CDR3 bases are TGTGCCAGCAGCCAAGAAATAAACAACGGGAATCAGCCCCAGCATTTT.

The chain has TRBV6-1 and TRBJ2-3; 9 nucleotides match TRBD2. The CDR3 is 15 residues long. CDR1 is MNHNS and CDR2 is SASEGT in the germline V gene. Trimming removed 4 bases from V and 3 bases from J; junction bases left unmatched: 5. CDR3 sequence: CASSVIAGATDTQYF. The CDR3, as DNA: TGTGCCAGCAGTGTCATAGCGGGGGCGACAGATACGCAGTATTTT.

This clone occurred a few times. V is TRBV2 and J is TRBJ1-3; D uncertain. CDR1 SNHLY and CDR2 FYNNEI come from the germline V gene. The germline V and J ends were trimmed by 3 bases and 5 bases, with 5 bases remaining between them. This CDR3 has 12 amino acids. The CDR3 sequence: CASSEARNTIYF. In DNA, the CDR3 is TGTGCCAGCAGTGAGGCCAGAAACACCATATATTTT. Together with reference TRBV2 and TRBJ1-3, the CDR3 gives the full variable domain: EPEVTQTPSHQVTQMGQEVILRCVPISNHLYFYWYRQILGQKVEFLVSFYNNEISEKSEIFDDQFSVERPDGSNFTLKIRSTKLEDSAMYFCASSEARNTIYFGEGSWLTVV.

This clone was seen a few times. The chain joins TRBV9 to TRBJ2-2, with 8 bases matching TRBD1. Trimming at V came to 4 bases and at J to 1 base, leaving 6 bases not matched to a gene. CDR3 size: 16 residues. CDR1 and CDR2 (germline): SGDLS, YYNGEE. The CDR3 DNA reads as TGTGCCAGCAGCCCGCACACAGGGGGGAACACCGGGGAGCTGTTTTTT. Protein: CASSPHTGGNTGELFF.

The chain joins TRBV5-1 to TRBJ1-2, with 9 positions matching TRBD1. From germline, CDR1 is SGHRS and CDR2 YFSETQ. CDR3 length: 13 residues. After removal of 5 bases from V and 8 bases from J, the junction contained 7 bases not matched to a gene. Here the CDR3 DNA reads TGCGCCAGCAGACAGACAGGGGGACAAGGCTACACCTTC. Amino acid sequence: CASRQTGGQGYTF. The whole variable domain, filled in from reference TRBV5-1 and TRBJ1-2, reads KAGVTQTPRYLIKTRGQQVTLSCSPISGHRSVSWYQQTPGQGLQFLFEYFSETQRNKGNFPGRFSGRQFSNSRSEMNVSTLELGDSALYLCASRQTGGQGYTFGSGTRLTVV.

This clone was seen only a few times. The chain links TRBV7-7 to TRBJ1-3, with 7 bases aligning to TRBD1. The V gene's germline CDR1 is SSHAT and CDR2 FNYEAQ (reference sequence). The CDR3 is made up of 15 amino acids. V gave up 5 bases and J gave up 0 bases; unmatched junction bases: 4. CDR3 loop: CASSPGTVSGNTIYF. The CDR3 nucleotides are TGTGCCAGCAGCCCCGGGACAGTCTCTGGAAACACCATATATTTT.

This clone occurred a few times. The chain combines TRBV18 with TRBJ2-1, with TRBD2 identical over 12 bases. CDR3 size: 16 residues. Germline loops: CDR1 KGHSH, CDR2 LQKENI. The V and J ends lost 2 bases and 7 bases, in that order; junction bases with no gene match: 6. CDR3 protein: CASSPLTSGSKNEQFF. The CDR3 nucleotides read TGTGCCAGCTCACCATTGACTAGCGGGAGTAAGAATGAGCAGTTCTTC.

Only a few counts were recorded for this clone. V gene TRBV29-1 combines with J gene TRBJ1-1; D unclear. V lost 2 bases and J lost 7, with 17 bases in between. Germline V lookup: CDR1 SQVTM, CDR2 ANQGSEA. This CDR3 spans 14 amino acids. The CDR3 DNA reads TGCAGCGTTGAACCGGGGTTAACGGTCGGTGAAGCTTTCTTT. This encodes CSVEPGLTVGEAFF.

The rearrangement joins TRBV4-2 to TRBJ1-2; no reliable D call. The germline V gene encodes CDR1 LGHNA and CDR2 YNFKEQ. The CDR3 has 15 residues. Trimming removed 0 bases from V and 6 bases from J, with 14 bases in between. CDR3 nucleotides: TGTGCCAGCAGCCAAGATAGTGGTCGGGGAGATGGCTACACCTTC. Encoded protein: CASSQDSGRGDGYTF.

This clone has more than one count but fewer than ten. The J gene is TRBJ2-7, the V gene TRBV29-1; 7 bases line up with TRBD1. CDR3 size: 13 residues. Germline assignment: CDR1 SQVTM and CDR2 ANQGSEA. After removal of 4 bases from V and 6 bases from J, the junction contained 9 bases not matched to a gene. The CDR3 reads CSVGRDSPVEQYF. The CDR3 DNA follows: TGCAGCGTTGGCAGGGACAGCCCCGTCGAGCAGTACTTC.

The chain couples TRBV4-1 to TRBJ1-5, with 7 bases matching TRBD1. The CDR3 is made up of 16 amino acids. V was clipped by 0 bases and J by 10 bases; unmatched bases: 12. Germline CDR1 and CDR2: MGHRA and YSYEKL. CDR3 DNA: TGCGCCAGCAGCCAAGATCTATCACAGGGGAGTCATCCCCAGCATTTT. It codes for CASSQDLSQGSHPQHF.

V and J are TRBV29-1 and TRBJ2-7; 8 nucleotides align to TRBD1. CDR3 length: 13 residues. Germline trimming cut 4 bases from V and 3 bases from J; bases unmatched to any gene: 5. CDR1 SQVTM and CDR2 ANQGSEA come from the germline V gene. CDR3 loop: CSVGGQGFYEQYF. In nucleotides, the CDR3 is TGCAGCGTTGGCGGACAGGGTTTCTACGAGCAGTACTTC.

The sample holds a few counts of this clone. The DNA for the CDR3 is TGTGCCAGCAGCCAAGGTTCCGGGAATAACTATGGCTACACCTTC. Its translation is CASSQGSGNNYGYTF. The rearrangement links TRBV4-2 to TRBJ1-2, with no clear D. Looked up from germline, CDR1 is LGHNA and CDR2 is YNFKEQ. The CDR3 has 15 residues. The V end lost 1 base, the J end lost 1 base, and 10 bases lay between the germline ends.

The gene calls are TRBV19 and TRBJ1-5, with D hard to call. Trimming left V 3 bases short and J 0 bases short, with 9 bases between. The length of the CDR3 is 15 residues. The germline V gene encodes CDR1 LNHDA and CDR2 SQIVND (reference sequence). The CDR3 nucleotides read TGTGCCAGTAGTATGGGCGCCTATAGCAATCAGCCCCAGCATTTT. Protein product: CASSMGAYSNQPQHF.

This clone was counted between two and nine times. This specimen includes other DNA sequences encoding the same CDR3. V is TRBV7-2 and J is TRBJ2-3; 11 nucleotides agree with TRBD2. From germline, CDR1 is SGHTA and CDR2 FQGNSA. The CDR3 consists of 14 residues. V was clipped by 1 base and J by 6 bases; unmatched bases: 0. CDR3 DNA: TGTGCCAGCAGCTTAGGACTAGCGGGGGATACGCAGTATTTT. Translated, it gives CASSLGLAGDTQYF.

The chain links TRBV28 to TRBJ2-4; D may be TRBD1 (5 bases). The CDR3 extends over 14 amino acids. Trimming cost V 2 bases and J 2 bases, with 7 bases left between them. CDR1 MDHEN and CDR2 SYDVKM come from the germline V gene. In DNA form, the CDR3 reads TGTGCCAGCAGTTTAGGGGCAACCAAAAACATTCAGTACTTC. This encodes CASSLGATKNIQYF.

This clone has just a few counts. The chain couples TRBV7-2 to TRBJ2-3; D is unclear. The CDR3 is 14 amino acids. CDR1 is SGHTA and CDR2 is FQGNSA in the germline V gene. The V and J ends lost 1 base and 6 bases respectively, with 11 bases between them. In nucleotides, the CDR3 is TGTGCCAGCAGCTTAGGTGTCCAGATCGATACGCAGTATTTT. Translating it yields CASSLGVQIDTQYF.

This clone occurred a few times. As DNA, the CDR3 is TGTGCCAGCAGCTTGGATCTGGAGCCCTACAATGAGCAGTTCTTC. Amino acids: CASSLDLEPYNEQFF. This chain uses TRBV7-2 with TRBJ2-1; D unclear. V was clipped by 3 bases and J by 2 bases, with 11 bases between them. Germline assignment: CDR1 SGHTA and CDR2 FQGNSA. The CDR3 covers 15 residues. Combining the CDR3 with reference TRBV7-2 and TRBJ2-1 gives the whole variable domain GAGVSQSPSNKVTEKGKDVELRCDPISGHTALYWYRQSLGQGLEFLIYFQGNSAPDKSGLPSDRFSAERTGGSVSTLTIQRTQQEDSAVYLCASSLDLEPYNEQFFGPGTRLTVL.

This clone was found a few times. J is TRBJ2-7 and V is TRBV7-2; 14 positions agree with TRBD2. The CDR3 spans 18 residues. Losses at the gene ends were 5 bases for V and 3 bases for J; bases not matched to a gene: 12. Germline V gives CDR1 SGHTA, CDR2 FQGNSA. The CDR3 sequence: CASSPGLAGGVKGYEQYF. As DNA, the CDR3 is TGTGCCAGCAGCCCAGGACTAGCGGGAGGAGTCAAGGGCTACGAGCAGTACTTC. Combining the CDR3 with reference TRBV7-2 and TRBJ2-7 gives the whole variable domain GAGVSQSPSNKVTEKGKDVELRCDPISGHTALYWYRQSLGQGLEFLIYFQGNSAPDKSGLPSDRFSAERTGGSVSTLTIQRTQQEDSAVYLCASSPGLAGGVKGYEQYFGPGTRLTVT.

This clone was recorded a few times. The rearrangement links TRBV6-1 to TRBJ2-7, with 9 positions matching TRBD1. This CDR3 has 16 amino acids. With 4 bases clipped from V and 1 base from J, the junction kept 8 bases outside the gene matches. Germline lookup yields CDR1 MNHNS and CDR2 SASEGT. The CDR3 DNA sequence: TGTGCCAGCAGTGGCTACCCGGACAGGGGATCCTACGAGCAGTACTTC. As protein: CASSGYPDRGSYEQYF.

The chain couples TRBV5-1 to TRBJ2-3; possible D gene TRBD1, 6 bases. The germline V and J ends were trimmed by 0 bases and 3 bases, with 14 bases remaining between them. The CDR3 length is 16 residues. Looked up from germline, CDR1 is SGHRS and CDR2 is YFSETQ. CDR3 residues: CASSLGAMTGTDTQYF. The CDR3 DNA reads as TGCGCCAGCAGCTTGGGGGCTATGACAGGAACAGATACGCAGTATTTT.